This TCR beta chain emerged from a study of blood T cell repertoires in COVID-19. This CDR3 contains 12 residues. Per the germline V gene, CDR1 is LGHDT and CDR2 is YNNKEL (reference sequence). Trimming stripped 4 bases from V and 6 bases from J, with 7 bases between. Generated by immunoSEQ multiplex PCR, the TCRdb table keeps only in-frame clones and is missing some. The data show about 200,000 clones, under 90% seen once. The chain employs TRBV3-1 (or the pseudogene TRBV3-2) and TRBJ1-5; D remains unclear. This TCR derives from a man in his 60s who had recovered from COVID-19. Sequenced material: peripheral blood. CDR3 sequence (DNA): TGTGCCAGCAGCCTAGGCGGTCAGCCCCAGCATTTT. This sequence encodes CASSLGGQPQHF.